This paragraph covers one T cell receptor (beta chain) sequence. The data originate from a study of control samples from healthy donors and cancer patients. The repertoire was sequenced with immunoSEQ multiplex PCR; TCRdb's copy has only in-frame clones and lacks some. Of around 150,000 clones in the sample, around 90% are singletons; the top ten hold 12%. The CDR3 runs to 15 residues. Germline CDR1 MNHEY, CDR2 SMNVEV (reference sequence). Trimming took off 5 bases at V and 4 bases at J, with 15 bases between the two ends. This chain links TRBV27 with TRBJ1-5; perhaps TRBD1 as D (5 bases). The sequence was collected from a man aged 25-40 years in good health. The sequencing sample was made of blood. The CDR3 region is CASSPRTLVNQPQHF. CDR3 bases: TGTGCCAGCAGTCCCCGGACATTGGTTAATCAGCCCCAGCATTTT.